Below, 27 T cell receptor beta chains from the same sample are listed, as sequenced in a study of CD8+ T cells in alopecia areata (dated by TCRdb to about 2018). Library creation used the immunoSEQ multiplex PCR assay. RNA was extracted from all samples and reverse transcribed into cDNA as template for TCR sequencing. TCRdb took this table from immuneACCESS and kept in-frame rearrangements with V and J called. Such tables lack part of the clones; where checked against another copy, unresolved V genes explain under half of the gap, and the rest is unexplained. The sample table records fewer than 110,000 clones; approximately 90% of these occur just once. 8.5% to 14% of the sample is held by the ten biggest clonotypes. The label giving this sample's treatment or condition can be read as: oral pan-JAK inhibitor, 5-10 mg twice daily. The source was CD8+ T cells sorted from blood, collected at approximately week 30, from a patient treated with tofacitinib. These receptors were collected from a human donor with alopecia areata.

The chain is built from TRBV27 and TRBJ1-1; tentative D call: TRBD1 (5 bases). CDR1 MNHEY and CDR2 SMNVEV come from the germline V gene (reference sequence). The CDR3 contains 15 residues. V was clipped by 5 bases and J by 4 bases, with 17 bases between them. CDR3 in DNA: TGTGCCAGCAGTCCCCGCGGGGGGAGGGGCACTGAAGCTTTCTTT. Translation: CASSPRGGRGTEAFF.

The chain uses TRBV7-9 and TRBJ2-5, with 7 bases fitting TRBD1. The CDR3 has 15 residues. V lost 3 bases to trimming and J lost 3 bases; unmatched junction nucleotides: 7. Germline CDR1 and CDR2: SEHNR and FQNEAQ (reference sequence). The CDR3 region is CASSFWDSSKETQYF. The CDR3 DNA sequence: TGTGCCAGCAGCTTTTGGGACAGCAGCAAAGAGACCCAGTACTTC.

The chain combines TRBV19 with TRBJ1-5; D remains ambiguous. Trimming removed 0 bases at V and 4 bases at J, with 1 base between. Germline CDR1 LNHDA, CDR2 SQIVND (reference sequence). The CDR3 totals 12 residues. DNA for the CDR3: TGTGCCAGTAGTATAGATAATCAGCCCCAGCATTTT. It encodes CASSIDNQPQHF.

The genes are TRBV6-6 and TRBJ2-1; D is ambiguous. Germline values: CDR1 MNHNY, CDR2 SVGAGI (reference sequence). V gave up 5 bases and J gave up 6 bases, with 11 bases separating them. CDR3 size: 13 residues. DNA of the CDR3: TGTGCCAGCAGTCTCTCTAGTTTCAATGAGCAGTTCTTC. This sequence encodes CASSLSSFNEQFF.

This rearrangement joins TRBV27 to TRBJ2-7; a weak D match, TRBD1 (5 bases). This CDR3 comprises 17 residues. CDR1 is MNHEY, CDR2 SMNVEV, per germline (reference sequence). Trimming removed 4 bases from V and 2 bases from J, with 21 bases in between. In DNA, the CDR3 is TGTGCCAGCAGTTCATGGGGCCCTGCCGGTGTGGCCTACGAGCAGTACTTC. This gives the protein CASSSWGPAGVAYEQYF.

This chain joins TRBV29-1 and TRBJ2-7, with D tentatively TRBD1 or TRBD2 (5 bases each). V was shortened by 3 bases and J by 0 bases, with 12 bases between the two germline ends. Germline lookup yields CDR1 SQVTM and CDR2 ANQGSEA. This CDR3 is 14 amino acids long. The CDR3 loop is CSVEVGDLSYEQYF. CDR3 nucleotides: TGCAGCGTTGAGGTAGGGGACCTCTCCTACGAGCAGTACTTC.

The chain uses TRBV4-1 and TRBJ2-3, with D possibly matching TRBD2 (5 bases). Germline V gene data show CDR1 as MGHRA and CDR2 as YSYEKL. Trimming took 6 bases from V and 2 from J, leaving 12 bases between them. The CDR3 runs to 14 residues. CDR3: CASSQRLSTDTQYF. CDR3 bases: TGCGCCAGCAGTCAGCGGCTTTCCACAGATACGCAGTATTTT.

The rearrangement links TRBV10-1 to TRBJ2-2; no firm D call. CDR1 and CDR2 (germline): WNHNN, SYGVQD (reference sequence). The CDR3 loop spans 14 amino acids. Trimming shortened V by 2 bases and J by 5 bases, and 9 bases separated the two germline ends. The CDR3, as DNA: TGCGCCAGCAGTGAGGTGGGCTCGACCGGGGAGCTGTTTTTT. Residues: CASSEVGSTGELFF.

This clone was observed a few times. This chain joins TRBV4-1 and TRBJ2-1; no reliable D call. Trimming removed 0 bases from V and 2 bases from J, with 5 bases in between. CDR1 is MGHRA and CDR2 is YSYEKL in the germline V gene. The CDR3 has 14 amino acids. This CDR3 is CASSQELPYNEQFF. CDR3 nucleotide sequence: TGCGCCAGCAGCCAAGAACTTCCCTACAATGAGCAGTTCTTC.

The chain carries TRBV29-1 and TRBJ2-5, with a tentative D call TRBD1 (5 bases). The V end lost 4 bases, the J end lost 2 bases, and 11 bases lay between the germline ends. Germline lookup yields CDR1 SQVTM and CDR2 ANQGSEA. The CDR3 loop spans 13 amino acids. This CDR3 is CSVVWGLQETQYF. In nucleotides, the CDR3 is TGCAGCGTTGTTTGGGGCTTACAAGAGACCCAGTACTTC.

The chain employs TRBV27 and TRBJ1-1; perhaps TRBD1 as D (5 bases). Trimming stripped 2 bases from V and 1 base from J, with 8 bases between. Per the germline V gene, CDR1 is MNHEY and CDR2 is SMNVEV (reference sequence). This CDR3 is 14 amino acids long. CDR3 sequence reads: CASSLVQANTEAFF. The CDR3 coding sequence is TGTGCCAGCAGTTTAGTACAGGCGAACACTGAAGCTTTCTTT.

The genes are TRBV13 and TRBJ2-2, with 8 bases identical to TRBD1. V dropped 4 bases and J dropped 4; count of bases not matched to a gene: 11. This CDR3 has 17 amino acids. Germline assignment: CDR1 PRHDT and CDR2 FYEKMQ (reference sequence). Written as DNA, the CDR3 is TGTGCCAGCAGCTCGACAGGGGAAAGAAGATTCACCGGGGAGCTGTTTTTT. As protein: CASSSTGERRFTGELFF.

The chain recombines TRBV27 with TRBJ2-7; the D gene could be TRBD1 or TRBD2 (6 bases each). V lost 5 bases and J lost 1, with 18 bases in between. The CDR3 length is 16 residues. Germline values: CDR1 MNHEY, CDR2 SMNVEV (reference sequence). The CDR3 region has the DNA TGTGCCAGCAGTCCCTCGTTGGGGGGCGTATCCTACGAGCAGTACTTC. Amino acid sequence: CASSPSLGGVSYEQYF.

V and J are TRBV29-1 and TRBJ2-4; 9 bases fit TRBD2. The CDR3 has 18 residues. Germline V lookup: CDR1 SQVTM, CDR2 ANQGSEA. V dropped 6 bases and J dropped 0; count of bases not matched to a gene: 15. The CDR3, as DNA: TGCAGCGTGCTGACTAGCGGCGACCCCAAAATAGCCAAAAACATTCAGTACTTC. This encodes CSVLTSGDPKIAKNIQYF.

The rearrangement uses TRBV4-1 and TRBJ2-3, with TRBD2 identical over 7 bases. CDR3 size: 17 residues. Looked up from germline, CDR1 is MGHRA and CDR2 is YSYEKL. Losses at the gene ends were 0 bases for V and 4 bases for J; bases not matched to a gene: 10. CDR3 sequence (DNA): TGCGCCAGCAGCCAAGATTTAACTAGCGTTTTATCAGATACGCAGTATTTT. Translating gives CASSQDLTSVLSDTQYF.

V and J are TRBV6-5 and TRBJ1-2, with TRBD1 as a possible D gene (5 bases). Trimming removed 5 bases from V and 8 bases from J, with 18 bases in between. The CDR3 has 14 residues. Germline CDR1 and CDR2: MNHEY and SVGAGI. The CDR3 DNA sequence: TGTGCCAGCAGTCCGGAGGGGCGGCCGCCGGGCTACACCTTC. It is translated as CASSPEGRPPGYTF.

The CDR3 bases are TGTGCCAGCAGCTTGGGAGGCGGGGGCGAGCAGTACTTC. As protein: CASSLGGGGEQYF. This chain connects TRBV5-6 to TRBJ2-7, with 7 bases aligning to TRBD2. Trimming removed 0 bases from V and 6 bases from J; junction bases left unmatched: 3. CDR1 is SGHDT and CDR2 is YYEEEE in the germline V gene. The CDR3 runs 13 residues.

The rearrangement joins TRBV27 to TRBJ2-7, with D possibly called TRBD1 or TRBD2 (5 bases each). Germline-derived CDR1 and CDR2 are MNHEY and SMNVEV (reference sequence). Deletions cut 8 bases from V and 0 bases from J, with 8 bases between. The CDR3 runs to 12 residues. This CDR3 reads CASGGFSYEQYF. In DNA, the CDR3 is TGTGCCAGCGGGGGTTTCTCCTACGAGCAGTACTTC.

The J gene is TRBJ2-7, the V gene TRBV29-1; TRBD1 matches 9 bases. The CDR3 is 14 amino acids. Germline V CDR1 and CDR2: SQVTM, ANQGSEA. Losses at the gene ends were 5 bases for V and 3 bases for J; bases not matched to a gene: 8. This CDR3 is CSVSTGTGIYEQYF. In DNA, the CDR3 is TGCAGCGTTTCGACCGGGACAGGGATCTACGAGCAGTACTTC.

This clone appeared a single time. The J gene is TRBJ2-6, the V gene TRBV19, with D tentatively TRBD2 (6 bases). This CDR3 spans 14 amino acids. Trimming stripped 5 bases from V and 1 base from J, with 6 bases between. Germline-derived CDR1 and CDR2 are LNHDA and SQIVND (reference sequence). The CDR3 nucleotides are TGTGCCAGTAGTGGAGGGTCTGGGGCCAACGTCCTGACTTTC. Residues: CASSGGSGANVLTF. Full variable domain (missing parts from reference TRBV19 and TRBJ2-6): DGGITQSPKYLFRKEGQNVTLSCEQNLNHDAMYWYRQDPGQGLRLIYYSQIVNDFQKGDIAEGYSVSREKKESFPLTVTSAQKNPTAFYLCASSGGSGANVLTFGAGSRLTVL.

The chain carries TRBV6-5 and TRBJ2-2; a possible D gene is TRBD2 (5 bases). The germline V and J ends were trimmed by 2 bases and 2 bases, with 12 bases remaining between them. From germline, CDR1 is MNHEY and CDR2 SVGAGI. The CDR3 loop spans 16 amino acids. The CDR3 loop is CASSYTADTNTGELFF. CDR3 bases: TGTGCCAGCAGTTACACAGCGGATACCAACACCGGGGAGCTGTTTTTT.

The CDR3 bases are TGTGCCAGCAGCCGAACAAAGAGCGGCTACGAGCAGTACTTC. Translation gives CASSRTKSGYEQYF. The chain recombines TRBV25-1 with TRBJ2-7, with TRBD2 as a possible D gene (5 bases). Between the trimmed V and J ends, which lost 6 bases and 3 bases, there was a span of 15 bases. The CDR3 sequence is 14 residues long. Germline CDR1 and CDR2: MGHDK and SYGVNS.

This clone was picked up a small number of times. The genes are TRBV4-1 and TRBJ2-7; 8 bases line up with TRBD1. The CDR3 loop spans 15 amino acids. The V and J ends lost 0 bases and 4 bases, in that order; junction bases with no gene match: 5. Germline V CDR1 and CDR2: MGHRA, YSYEKL. The DNA for the CDR3 is TGCGCCAGCAGCCAAGAGGGCAGGGGGCAGTACGAGCAGTACTTC. Translated, it gives CASSQEGRGQYEQYF.

In DNA, the CDR3 is TGTGCCAGCAGCTTGACCGGGACAGCCGTAGTCTACGAGCAGTACTTC. It translates to CASSLTGTAVVYEQYF. The V and J genes are TRBV7-9 and TRBJ2-7; 7 nucleotides line up with TRBD1. V was clipped by 3 bases and J by 3 bases; unmatched bases: 11. The CDR3 is 16 residues long. Germline-derived CDR1 and CDR2 are SEHNR and FQNEAQ (reference sequence). The whole variable domain, filled in from reference TRBV7-9 and TRBJ2-7, reads DTGVSQNPRHKITKRGQNVTFRCDPISEHNRLYWYRQTLGQGPEFLTYFQNEAQLEKSRLLSDRFSAERPKGSFSTLEIQRTEQGDSAMYLCASSLTGTAVVYEQYFGPGTRLTVT.

The chain is built from TRBV13 and TRBJ2-7; possible D gene TRBD1, 6 bases. Looked up from germline, CDR1 is PRHDT and CDR2 is FYEKMQ (reference sequence). Deletions cut 0 bases from V and 3 bases from J, with 9 bases between. CDR3 size: 14 residues. In nucleotides, the CDR3 is TGTGCCAGCAGCTTAGGCGGGACAAACTACGAGCAGTACTTC. It translates to CASSLGGTNYEQYF.

The rearrangement joins TRBV14 to TRBJ1-4; 8 nucleotides agree with TRBD1. Trimming at V came to 1 base and at J to 8 bases, leaving 6 bases not matched to a gene. In germline, CDR1 is SGHDN, CDR2 FVKESK. The CDR3 runs to 15 residues. The CDR3 coding sequence is TGTGCCAGCAGCCAAGTGACAGGGGTGGTAGAAAAACTGTTTTTT. Translated, it gives CASSQVTGVVEKLFF.

The J gene is TRBJ1-2, the V gene TRBV6-5; D is ambiguous. Trimming pared 10 bases from V and 7 bases from J, leaving 13 bases between. Germline V CDR1 and CDR2: MNHEY, SVGAGI. CDR3 length equals 11 residues. The chain's CDR3 is CATRRAGGYTF. The CDR3 nucleotides read TGTGCCACCAGGAGGGCGGGTGGCTACACCTTC.